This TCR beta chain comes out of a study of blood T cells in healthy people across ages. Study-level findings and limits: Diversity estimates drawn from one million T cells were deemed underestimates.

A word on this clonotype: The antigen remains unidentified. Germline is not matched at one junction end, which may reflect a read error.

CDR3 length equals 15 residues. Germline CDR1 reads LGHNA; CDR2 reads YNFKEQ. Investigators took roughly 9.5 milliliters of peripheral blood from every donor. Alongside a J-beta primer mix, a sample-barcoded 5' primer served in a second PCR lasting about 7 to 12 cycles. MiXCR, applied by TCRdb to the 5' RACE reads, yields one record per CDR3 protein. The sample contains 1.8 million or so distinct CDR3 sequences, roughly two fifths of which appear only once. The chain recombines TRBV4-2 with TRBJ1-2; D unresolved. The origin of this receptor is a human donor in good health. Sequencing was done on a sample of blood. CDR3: CASGQDLDVMGGYTF. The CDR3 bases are TGTGCCAGCGGCCAAGACCTAGACGTGATGGGTGGCTACACCTTC.